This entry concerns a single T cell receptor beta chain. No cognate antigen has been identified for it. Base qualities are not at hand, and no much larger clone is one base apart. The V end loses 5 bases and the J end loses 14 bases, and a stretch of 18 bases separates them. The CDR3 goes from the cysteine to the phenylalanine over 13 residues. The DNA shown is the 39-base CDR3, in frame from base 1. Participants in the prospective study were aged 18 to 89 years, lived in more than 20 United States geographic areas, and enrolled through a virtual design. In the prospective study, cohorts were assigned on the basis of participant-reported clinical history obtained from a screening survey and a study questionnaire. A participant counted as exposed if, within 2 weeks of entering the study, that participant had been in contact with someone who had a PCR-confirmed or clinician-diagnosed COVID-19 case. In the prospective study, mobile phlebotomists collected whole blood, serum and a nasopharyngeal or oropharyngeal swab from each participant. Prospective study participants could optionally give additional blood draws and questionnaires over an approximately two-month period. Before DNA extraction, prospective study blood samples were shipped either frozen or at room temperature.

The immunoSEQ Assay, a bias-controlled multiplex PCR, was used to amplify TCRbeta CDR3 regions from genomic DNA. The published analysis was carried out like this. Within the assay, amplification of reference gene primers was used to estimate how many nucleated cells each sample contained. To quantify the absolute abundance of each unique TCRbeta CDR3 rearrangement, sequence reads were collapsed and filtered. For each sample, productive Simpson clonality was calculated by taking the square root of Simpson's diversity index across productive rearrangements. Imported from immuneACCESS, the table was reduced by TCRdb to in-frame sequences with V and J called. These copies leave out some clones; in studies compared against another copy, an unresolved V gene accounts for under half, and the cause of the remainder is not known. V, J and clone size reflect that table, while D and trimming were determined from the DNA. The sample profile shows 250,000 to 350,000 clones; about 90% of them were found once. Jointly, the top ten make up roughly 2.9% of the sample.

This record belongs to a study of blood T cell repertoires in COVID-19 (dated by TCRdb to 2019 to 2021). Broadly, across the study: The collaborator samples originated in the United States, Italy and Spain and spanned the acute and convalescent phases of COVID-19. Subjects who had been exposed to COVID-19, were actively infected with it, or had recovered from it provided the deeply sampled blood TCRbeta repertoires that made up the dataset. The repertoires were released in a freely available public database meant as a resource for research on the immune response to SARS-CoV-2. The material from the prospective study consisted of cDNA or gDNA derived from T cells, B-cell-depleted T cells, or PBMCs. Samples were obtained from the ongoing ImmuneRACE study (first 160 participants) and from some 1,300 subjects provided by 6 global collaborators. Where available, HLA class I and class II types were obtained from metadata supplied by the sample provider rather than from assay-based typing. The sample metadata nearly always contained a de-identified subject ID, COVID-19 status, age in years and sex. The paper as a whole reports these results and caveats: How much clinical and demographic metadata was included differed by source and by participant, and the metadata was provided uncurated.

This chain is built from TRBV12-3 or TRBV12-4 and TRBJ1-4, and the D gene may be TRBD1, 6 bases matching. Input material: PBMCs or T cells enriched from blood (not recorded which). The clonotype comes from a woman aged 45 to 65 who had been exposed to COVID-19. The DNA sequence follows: TGTGCCAGCAGTGTTTATTGGGGGACATCGCTGTTTTTT. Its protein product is CASSVYWGTSLFF.